This T cell receptor beta chain was sequenced in a study of follicular helper T cells after annual influenza vaccination (dated by TCRdb to 2016 to 2017). Regarding the research as a whole: After each seasonal influenza vaccination, blood was collected on days 0, 7 and 28. Samples from 2013-2014 were cryopreserved, whereas samples from 2015 were processed immediately after collection. Multi-year samples were obtained from about six subjects, with two vaccination seasons covered for a few subjects and three seasons covered for two subjects. One week after vaccination, a second recruited cohort of more than nine subjects (Table S1) displayed a similar ICOS+CD38+ cTfh response. To look at recall of cTfh clones, some subjects were tracked through successive annual vaccinations covering the 2013-2014, 2014-2015 and 2015-2016 seasons. Overall study outcomes, separate from this receptor: ICOS+CD38+ cTfh clonality correlated with the frequency of that population, and its change correlated with the change in circulating plasmablast frequency. With successive annual vaccinations, a recurrent oligoclonal ICOS+CD38+ cTfh response was recalled, and this response contained tetramer and AIM influenza-specific clonotypes. Because only about 10-20% of the analyzed cells gave productive TCRB sequences, there was no way to sample rare clonotypes. Day 7 ICOS+CD38+ clones were most often found later in ICOS-CD38- cTfh, suggesting that subset may serve as a memory reservoir.

Comment on this clone: Which antigen it targets is not known. Base qualities were left out, and no much larger clone turns up one base away.

The meaning of the sample's time point label: 2015-2016 season, 7 days after influenza vaccination. Seasonal inactivated influenza vaccine (Fluvarix) was administered to adults, and sorted blood CD4 subsets were tracked by TCRB sequencing before and after vaccination. Subjects were considered eligible if community-dwelling and if influenza vaccine had not been received in the prior 6 months. Subjects were excluded for influenza vaccine contraindications, substance abuse, HIV/AIDS, active malignancy, immunomodulatory medication, or active illness such as respiratory infection. At each time point, about 35 to 110 mL of blood was collected. Circulating Tfh were defined as non-naive CD4+CXCR5+PD-1+ cells, and these cells were sorted into ICOS+CD38+ and ICOS-CD38- fractions. PBMC were isolated using Ficoll-Paque PLUS or SepMate separation. Before DNA was extracted, the cell subsets were sorted from PBMC using a BD FACS Aria.

Receptors were amplified or captured by the immunoSEQ multiplex PCR assay. Adaptive Biotechnologies carried out TCRB amplification, library preparation, sequencing and preliminary bioinformatics at Survey level resolution. TCRB sequencing used multiplex PCR amplification of genomic DNA from sorted cTfh populations. The paper's data handling went like this. Clonality was calculated in R as 1 minus normalized Shannon entropy, and the Gini index was calculated with the R package ineq. The overlap score was defined as the summed counts of shared sequences divided by the total counts of all sequences in both compared samples. Significance of shared clonotypes was assessed by Fisher's exact test, with a theoretical repertoire of 10^7 TCRB sequences assumed. Sourced from immuneACCESS, this table was stored by TCRdb with only in-frame sequences that have V and J called. A share of the clones is absent; for the studies checked, an unresolved V gene accounts for under half, and the remainder has no known explanation. D and trimming were read from the DNA, whereas the V and J calls and clone size are those reported in that table. The sample data list about 10,000 clones, and more than 80% of these were observed just once. The leading ten clones occupy just over 0.45% of the sample.

V and J are truncated by 7 bases and 3 bases respectively, leaving an intervening sequence of 15 bases. Spanning cysteine to phenylalanine, the CDR3 consists of 14 amino acids. Of all the DNA, just the CDR3 is kept, 42 bases in frame from base 1. Via the germline V gene (reference sequence), CDR1 is LNHDA and CDR2 SQIVND. Sequences were derived from CXCR5+ CD38- circulating T follicular helper cells from blood, sampled 7 days after influenza vaccination. The sample's cell subset or site label, decoded: circulating Tfh, non-naive CD4+CXCR5+PD-1+ (ICOS+CD38+ or ICOS-CD38-). The receptor chain draws on TRBV19 and TRBJ1-1, with no reliable assignment of the D segment. The receptor's source is an adult who received the influenza vaccine. The CDR3 protein is CASKIGGPDTEAFF. The DNA sequence is as follows: TGTGCCAGTAAAATAGGAGGTCCCGACACTGAAGCTTTCTTT.